This T cell receptor beta chain was profiled in a study of blood T cell repertoires in COVID-19. As processed by the authors: Estimated nucleated cell counts came from reference gene primer amplification. The protocol was immunoSEQ multiplex PCR, while the TCRdb copy is restricted to in-frame clones and leaves out a portion. From that table come the V and J calls and clone size; the DNA was used to work out D and trimming. The table lists 250,000 to 300,000 clones, just under 90% of them singletons. The study drew participants aged about 18 to 95 years from 20 to 30 US areas. Cohort 3 recovered donors had two negative PCRs, clearance, or symptom resolution. The CDR3 runs to 17 residues. Germline CDR1 reads MNHEY; CDR2 reads SMNVEV (reference sequence). The V gene end was trimmed by 7 bases and the J gene end by 7 bases; junction bases not matched to a gene: 20.

V gene TRBV27 combines with J gene TRBJ1-2; TRBD1 matches 8 bases. This receptor was obtained from a woman between 55 and 75 years old who had recovered from COVID-19. The sequencing sample was made of PBMCs or T cells enriched from blood (not recorded which). The CDR3 nucleotides read TGTGCCAGCAAACCAACCATTACTCAAAGGACAGGGTCTGGCTACACCTTC. Protein sequence: CASKPTITQRTGSGYTF.